This T cell receptor (beta chain) was retrieved from a study of blood T cells in healthy people across ages. Study-level points and caveats: Naive T cell percentage by flow cytometry tracked strongly with beta diversity.

A second 7 to 11 cycle PCR used barcoded and J-beta primers. TCRdb fed the 5' RACE reads into MiXCR, producing one record per CDR3 protein. The table has 850,000 or so distinct CDR3 sequences, 25% to 35% seen once. Trimming cost V 4 bases and J 1 base, with 13 bases left between them. Germline-derived CDR1 and CDR2 are SEHNR and FQNEAQ (reference sequence). The CDR3 extends over 15 amino acids. Concerning this clonotype itself: Its antigen is unknown.

This sequence was found in a woman of 80 years or more in good health. Sequencing used blood. The V gene is TRBV7-9, the J gene TRBJ1-1, with a tentative D call TRBD1 (6 bases). The CDR3 sequence is CASSWDSGANTEAFF. In nucleotides, the CDR3 is TGTGCCAGCAGCTGGGACTCAGGGGCGAACACTGAAGCTTTCTTT. Combining the CDR3 with reference TRBV7-9 and TRBJ1-1 gives the whole variable domain DTGVSQNPRHKITKRGQNVTFRCDPISEHNRLYWYRQTLGQGPEFLTYFQNEAQLEKSRLLSDRFSAERPKGSFSTLEIQRTEQGDSAMYLCASSWDSGANTEAFFGQGTRLTVV.